The T cell receptor (beta chain) under discussion was sequenced for a study of cytomegalovirus exposure and HLA in healthy donors. Overall study findings and caveats: As a later analysis revealed, most CMV-associated TCR beta chains appeared HLA-restricted. Sequence variants that were highly shared formed a cluster that was likely a sequencing artifact.

The PCR contained 60 Vbeta and 13 Jbeta primers. As processed by the authors: A later analysis tallied tens of millions of unique TCR beta chains, roughly 11 million of them shared. The table came from immunoSEQ multiplex PCR; TCRdb's copy has only in-frame clones and leaves some out. V, J and clone size derive from that table, while D and trimming were established from the DNA sequence. The table has about 89,000 clones, around 74% seen once. From germline, CDR1 is MNHEY and CDR2 SVGAGI. The V gene end was trimmed by 2 bases and the J gene end by 1 base; junction bases not matched to a gene: 1. The CDR3 loop spans 15 amino acids. In regard to this clone: What it recognizes is unknown.

This sequence originates from a man aged 30 to 39 in good health and CMV-seropositive. The chain has TRBV6-5 and TRBJ1-5, with 8 nucleotides matching TRBD1. Sequencing input: PBMCs. This CDR3 is CASSYDRGSNQPQHF. CDR3 nucleotides: TGTGCCAGCAGTTACGACAGGGGAAGCAATCAGCCCCAGCATTTT.